The entry that follows covers one T cell receptor beta chain sequence. A single count supports this clone. The antigen it binds to is not known. Base quality data are lacking; no much larger clone is found one base away. The record originates from a study of blood T cell repertoires in COVID-19 (dated by TCRdb to between 2020 and 2021). About the investigation overall: Samples from collaborators originated in the United States, Italy and Spain and spanned both the acute and convalescent phases of COVID-19. The repertoires were released in a freely available public database intended as a resource for research on the immune response to SARS-CoV-2. The dataset comprised deeply sampled blood TCRbeta repertoires from subjects exposed to, actively infected with, or recovered from COVID-19. The samples were drawn from two sources: the first 160 participants of the ongoing ImmuneRACE study, and 1,200 or so subjects contributed by 6 global collaborators. The material from the prospective study consisted of cDNA or gDNA derived from T cells, B-cell-depleted T cells, or PBMCs. Nearly every sample came with metadata listing a de-identified subject ID, COVID-19 status, age in years and sex. Where available, HLA class I and class II types were obtained from metadata supplied by the sample provider rather than from assay-based typing. Paper-wide results and their limitations: How much clinical and demographic metadata was included differed by source and by participant, and the metadata was provided uncurated.

One collaborating source in Seattle enrolled patients while the patients were actively infected and followed the patients over time throughout the course of disease. Collaborating institutions collected whole blood in K2EDTA tubes following their own protocols. For TCRbeta analysis, collaborators shipped samples as frozen whole blood, isolated PBMCs, or DNA extracted from either of those sample types. The CDR3, cysteine through phenylalanine, is 15 amino acids long. Here the CDR3 DNA is all that survives: 45 bases in frame from base 1. At the junction V is shortened by 0 bases and J by 5 bases; bases outside the gene matches: 4. According to the germline V gene, CDR1 reads SGDLS and CDR2 reads YYNGEE. TCRbeta CDR3 regions were amplified from genomic DNA using the immunoSEQ Assay, a bias-controlled multiplex PCR. In the source study's methods: Within the assay, amplification of reference gene primers was used to estimate how many nucleated cells each sample contained. To quantify the absolute abundance of each unique TCRbeta CDR3 rearrangement, sequence reads were collapsed and filtered. For each sample, productive Simpson clonality was calculated by taking the square root of Simpson's diversity index across productive rearrangements. As stored in TCRdb, this immuneACCESS dataset retains in-frame rearrangements with V and J assigned. A fraction of the clones does not appear; measured against another copy, unresolved V genes explain less than half of the discrepancy, and the remainder lacks a known reason. That table furnishes V, J and clone size, whereas the DNA furnished D and trimming. The sample table lists around 120,000 clones, roughly nine tenths of them with a count of one. The biggest ten clones account for roughly 4.8% of the sample.

The sample was peripheral blood. This clonotype was sampled from a man aged 60-69 years with COVID-19, enrolled during active disease. The chain couples TRBV9 to TRBJ2-1; 8 junctional bases match TRBD2. The CDR3: CASSVVSGDNNEQFF. The DNA reads as follows: TGTGCCAGCAGCGTAGTTAGCGGGGATAACAATGAGCAGTTCTTC.